A selection of T cell receptor beta chains follows, all from one sample in a study of identical twins. TCRdb used MiXCR to reprocess the 5' RACE reads, holding one entry per CDR3 protein. The sample consists of about 280,000 distinct CDR3 sequences, under 9.5% of them appearing once. The data were also submitted as part of a second study, on yellow fever vaccine responses in identical twins.

The sequencing input was memory (CD45RO+) T cells sorted from blood. These receptors all stem from a woman younger than 35 in good health. The CDR3 runs from the conserved cysteine through the conserved F or W. The D gene is left open where the match is weak.

v_gene,j_gene,d_gene,CDR3aa
TRBV5-1,TRBJ1-2,TRBD1,CASSLARTGWDYTF
TRBV20-1,TRBJ2-3,TRBD1,CCARARDRAALTDTQYF
TRBV20-1,TRBJ2-3,TRBD2,CSAPGLAGDSDTQYF
TRBV5-1,TRBJ2-4,-,CASSVTSGVGNIQYF
TRBV7-6,TRBJ2-7,-,CASSLYGGRDEQYF
TRBV5-1,TRBJ2-7,-,CASSLDRLVYEQYF
TRBV6-1,TRBJ1-2,TRBD1,CASRPQGLNYGYTF
TRBV28,TRBJ2-1,TRBD1,CASKPTGTGAHEQFF
TRBV3-1,TRBJ1-2,-,CASSPPGRPNYGYTF
TRBV6-5,TRBJ2-2,TRBD1,CASSYLGTGGTGELFF
TRBV18,TRBJ2-5,-,CASSPPYSGHQETQYF
TRBV6-5,TRBJ2-2,-,CASRWQGANTGELFF
TRBV14,TRBJ2-3,-,CASSQDVGGPRTDTQYF
TRBV6-1,TRBJ2-7,-,CASTRTTSSYEQYF
TRBV29-1,TRBJ1-5,-,CSVSGASNQPQHF
TRBV12-3/TRBV12-4,TRBJ1-6,-,CASSLKGDNSPLHF
TRBV10-2,TRBJ1-6,-,CASSESTGGRVISPLHF
TRBV5-6,TRBJ2-5,TRBD2,CASSPSGVETQYF
TRBV5-5,TRBJ2-5,-,CASSFQTVQETQYF
TRBV20-1,TRBJ2-1,TRBD2,CSAPLTSGVYNEQFF